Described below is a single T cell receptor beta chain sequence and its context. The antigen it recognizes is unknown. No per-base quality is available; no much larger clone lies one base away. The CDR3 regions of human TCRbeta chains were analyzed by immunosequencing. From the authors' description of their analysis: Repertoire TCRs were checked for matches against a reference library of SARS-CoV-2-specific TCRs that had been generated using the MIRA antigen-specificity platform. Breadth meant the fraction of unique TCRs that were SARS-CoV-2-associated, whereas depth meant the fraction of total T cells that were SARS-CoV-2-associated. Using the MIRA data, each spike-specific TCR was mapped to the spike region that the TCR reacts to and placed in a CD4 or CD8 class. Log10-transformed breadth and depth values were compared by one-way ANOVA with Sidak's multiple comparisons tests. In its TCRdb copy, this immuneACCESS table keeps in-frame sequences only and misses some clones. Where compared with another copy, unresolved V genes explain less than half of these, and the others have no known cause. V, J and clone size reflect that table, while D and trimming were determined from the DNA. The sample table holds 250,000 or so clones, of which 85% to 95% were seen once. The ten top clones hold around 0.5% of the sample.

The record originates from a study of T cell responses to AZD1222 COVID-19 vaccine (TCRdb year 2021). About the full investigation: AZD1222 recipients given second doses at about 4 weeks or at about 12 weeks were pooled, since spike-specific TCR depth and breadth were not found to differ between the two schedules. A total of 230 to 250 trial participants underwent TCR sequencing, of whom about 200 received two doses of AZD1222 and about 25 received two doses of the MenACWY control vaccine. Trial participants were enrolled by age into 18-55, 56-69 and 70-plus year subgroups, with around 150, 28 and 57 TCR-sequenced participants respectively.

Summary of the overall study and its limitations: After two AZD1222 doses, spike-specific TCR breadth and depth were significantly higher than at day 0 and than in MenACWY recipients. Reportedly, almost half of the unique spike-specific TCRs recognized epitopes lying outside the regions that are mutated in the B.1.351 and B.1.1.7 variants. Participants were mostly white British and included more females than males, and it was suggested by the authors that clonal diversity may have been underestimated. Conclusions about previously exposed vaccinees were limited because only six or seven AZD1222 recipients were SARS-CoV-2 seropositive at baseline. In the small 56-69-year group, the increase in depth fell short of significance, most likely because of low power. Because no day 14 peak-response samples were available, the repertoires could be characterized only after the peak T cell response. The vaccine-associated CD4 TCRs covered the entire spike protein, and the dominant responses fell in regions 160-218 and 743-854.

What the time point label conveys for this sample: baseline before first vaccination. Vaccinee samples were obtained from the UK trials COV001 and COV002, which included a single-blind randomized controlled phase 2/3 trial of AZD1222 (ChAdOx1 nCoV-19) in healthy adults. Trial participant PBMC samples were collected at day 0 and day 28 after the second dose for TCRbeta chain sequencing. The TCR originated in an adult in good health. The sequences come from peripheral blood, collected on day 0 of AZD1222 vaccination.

The encoded CDR3 is CVSGGGRGRNEQFF. The DNA reads TGTGTCTCAGGGGGAGGCAGGGGGAGGAATGAGCAGTTCTTC. The chain joins TRBV10-3 to TRBJ2-1, with TRBD1 tentatively as D gene (7 bases match). The CDR3 numbers 14 residues from cysteine through phenylalanine. Only the CDR3 DNA stays, 42 bases, in frame from base 1. The CDR1 and CDR2 encoded by the germline V gene are ENHRY and SYGVKD.